This T cell receptor beta chain was documented in a study of cytomegalovirus exposure and HLA in healthy donors. There are 16 residues in the CDR3. V trimming: 0 bases; J trimming: 6 bases; junction bases outside the gene matches: 6. CDR1 is ENHRY, CDR2 SYGVKD, per germline. Study-level results: The number of N-insertions in an Asian-associated ancestry cluster was reportedly below the approximately 680-donor mean in a later analysis.

About this clone: Antigen unknown.

The PCR ran on 60 Vbeta and 13 Jbeta primers. Generated by immunoSEQ multiplex PCR, the TCRdb table keeps only in-frame clones and is missing some. The sample has some 130,000 clones, over 60% seen once. The chain employs TRBV10-3 and TRBJ2-1; TRBD2 agrees at 9 bases. The receptor comes from a human donor in good health. The sample taken for sequencing was PBMCs. The CDR3: CAISESIRTSVNEQFF. CDR3 coding DNA: TGTGCCATCAGTGAGTCGATTAGGACTAGCGTCAATGAGCAGTTCTTC.